This TCR beta chain was identified during a study of blood T cell repertoires in COVID-19. In the study overall: COVID-19 samples, acute and convalescent, were from the United States, Italy and Spain. Nucleic acid was either cDNA or gDNA, and it came from T cells, B-cell-depleted T cells, or PBMCs.

There are 15 residues in the CDR3. The germline V and J ends were trimmed by 1 base and 5 bases, with 11 bases remaining between them. The germline gives CDR1 LNHNV, CDR2 YYDKDF (reference sequence). This clone was detected a few times. Study processing details: Amplification with reference gene primers provided the estimates of nucleated cell counts. Clones were sequenced by immunoSEQ multiplex PCR, and TCRdb holds only the in-frame ones, with some missing. V, J and clone size reflect that table, while D and trimming were determined from the DNA. The sample carries roughly 52,000 clones, around nine tenths recorded once.

Sequenced sample: peripheral blood. The receptor was isolated from a man in his forties or fifties with acute or convalescent COVID-19. The gene calls are TRBV15 and TRBJ1-4; D gene ambiguous. The CDR3 DNA reads TGTGCCACCAGCAGAGTTCCCTTGCGCAATGAAAAACTGTTTTTT. Translated, it gives CATSRVPLRNEKLFF.